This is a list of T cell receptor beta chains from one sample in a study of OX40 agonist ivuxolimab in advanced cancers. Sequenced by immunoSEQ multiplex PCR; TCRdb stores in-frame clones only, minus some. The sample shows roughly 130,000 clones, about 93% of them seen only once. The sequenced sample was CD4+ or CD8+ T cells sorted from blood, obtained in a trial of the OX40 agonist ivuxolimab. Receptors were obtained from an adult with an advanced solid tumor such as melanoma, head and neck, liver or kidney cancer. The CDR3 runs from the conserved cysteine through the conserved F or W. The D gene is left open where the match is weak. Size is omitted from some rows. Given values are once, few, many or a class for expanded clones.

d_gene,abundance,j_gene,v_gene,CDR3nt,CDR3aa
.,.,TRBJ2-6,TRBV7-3,TGTGCCAGCAGCTTAGGGCCCTACTCTGGGGCCAACGTCCTGACTTTC,CASSLGPYSGANVLTF
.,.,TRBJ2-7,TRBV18,TGTGCCAGCTCACCCCTACATGGCCGCTCCTACGAGCAGTACTTC,CASSPLHGRSYEQYF
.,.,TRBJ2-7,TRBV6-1,TGTGCCAGCAGTACTGGGGGGTACGAGCAGTACTTC,CASSTGGYEQYF
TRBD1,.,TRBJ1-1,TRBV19,TGTGCCAGTAGTAATAACTACAGGGGGCGCAATATGGTTGGAGCTTTCTTT,CASSNNYRGRNMVGAFF
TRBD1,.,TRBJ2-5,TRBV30,TGTGCCTGGACTCCGGGACAGACTGGACAAGAGACCCAGTACTTC,CAWTPGQTGQETQYF
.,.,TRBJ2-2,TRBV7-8,TGTGCCAGCAGCTTACCCTGGCCCGGGGAGCTGTTTTTT,CASSLPWPGELFF
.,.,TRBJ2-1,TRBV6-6,TGTGCCAGCAGTTCGATCCTGGGAAGCAGCGAGCAGTTCTTC,CASSSILGSSEQFF
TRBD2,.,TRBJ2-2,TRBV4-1,TGCGCCAGCAGACGGGAGGGGATGAACACCGGGGAGCTGTTTTTT,CASRREGMNTGELFF
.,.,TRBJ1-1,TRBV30,TGTGCCTGGGGGGGCCCGAAGGGTCGAATGAACACTGAAGCTTTCTTT,CAWGGPKGRMNTEAFF
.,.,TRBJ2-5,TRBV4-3,TGCGCCAGCAGCCAAGATTACCTACGGATGGAGACCCAGTACTTC,CASSQDYLRMETQYF
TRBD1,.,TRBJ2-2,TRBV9,TGTGCCAGCAGCGTTAGACAGGGTACGAACACCGGGGAGCTGTTTTTT,CASSVRQGTNTGELFF
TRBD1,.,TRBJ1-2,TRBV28,TGTGCCAGCAGCCTCCACAGGGGGCCCTATGGCTACACCTTC,CASSLHRGPYGYTF
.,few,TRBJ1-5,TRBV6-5,TGTGCCAGCAGTAGCAGTACTGGTCGTCAGCCCCAGCATTTT,CASSSSTGRQPQHF
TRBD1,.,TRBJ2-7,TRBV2,TGTGCCAGCAGTTTACAGGGGAATGGCCCCTACGAGCAGTACTTC,CASSLQGNGPYEQYF
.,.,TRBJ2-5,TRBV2,TGTGCCAGCAGTAAAGGACGTAACCAAGAGACCCAGTACTTC,CASSKGRNQETQYF
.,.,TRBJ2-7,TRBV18,TGTGCCAGCTCACCACCGGGGCAGCCTTACGAGCAGTACTTC,CASSPPGQPYEQYF
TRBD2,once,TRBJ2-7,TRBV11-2,TGTGCCAGCAGCTTTGAGCGGGGGCCGTCCTACGAGCAGTACTTC,CASSFERGPSYEQYF
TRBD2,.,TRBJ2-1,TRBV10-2,TGCGCCAGCAGCTTTAGCGGGGCTCCCTACAATGAGCAGTTCTTC,CASSFSGAPYNEQFF
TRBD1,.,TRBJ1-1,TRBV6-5,TGTGCCAGCACCCGGGGACAGACGAACACTGAAGCTTTCTTT,CASTRGQTNTEAFF
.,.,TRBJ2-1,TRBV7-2,TGTGCCAGCGAGAGGGGTGGAACGGGAGATGAGCAGTTCTTC,CASERGGTGDEQFF
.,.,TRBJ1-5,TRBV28,TGTGCCAGCAGTTTTTCGTCGACGGCTTCCCAGCCCCAGCATTTT,CASSFSSTASQPQHF
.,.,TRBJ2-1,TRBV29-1,TGCAGCGTTGACTTTTTGGTTTCCTACAATGAGCAGTTCTTC,CSVDFLVSYNEQFF
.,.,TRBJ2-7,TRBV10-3,TGTGCCATCAGTGAGATACGGGGGAACGAGCAGTACTTC,CAISEIRGNEQYF
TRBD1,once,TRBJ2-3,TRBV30,TGTGCCTGGGGTGGAGGTGGACAGGGATTAGATACGCAGTATTTT,CAWGGGGQGLDTQYF
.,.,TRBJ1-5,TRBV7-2,TGTGCCAGCAGTCCCTGGGGTCAGCCCCAGCATTTT,CASSPWGQPQHF
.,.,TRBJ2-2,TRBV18,TGTGCCAGCTCACCAGTCCTAGACACCGGGGAGCTGTTTTTT,CASSPVLDTGELFF